This T cell receptor (beta chain) emerged from a study of tumor-infiltrating lymphocytes in primary liver carcinoma. Overall study: Between about 4 and 11 cm across, the tumors were all of stage T1-T3 N0M0. Samples yielded about 3.65 to 8 million productive TCRbeta reads, similar across tissue types. General study findings and limits: Tumors and blood were compared for top-250-clone fraction, and tumors had the significantly higher value (p = 0.039).

Co-extraction of both nucleic acids (RNA and DNA) used about 19-33 mg of unsorted bulk tissue. Chronic HBV infection, untreated so far, was present in the patients. As concerns this clonotype: Its antigen is not known.

Germline loops: CDR1 MGHRA, CDR2 YSYEKL. The CDR3 is 17 residues long. With 1 base removed from V and 2 bases from J, the gap between germline ends came to 18 bases. Making TCR beta cDNA involved around 540 ng total RNA and a constant-region primer. Three nested multiplex PCR rounds of slightly modified ARM-PCR generated TCR beta libraries. A C-beta reverse primer was combined with TRBV1-TRBV30 forward primers in the first two PCR rounds, and each round had approximately 10 cycles. Using its own MiXCR run on the multiplex PCR reads, TCRdb lists one record per CDR3 protein. The top ten hold 8.1% of the sample, which has about 120,000 distinct CDR3 sequences, around two thirds seen once.

V and J are TRBV4-1 and TRBJ2-7, with unresolved D. Input material: tumor-adjacent normal liver tissue. The TCR sequence derives from an older woman with primary liver carcinoma and hepatitis B virus infection. Written as DNA, the CDR3 is TGCGCCAGCAGCCAAGCCCGCGGCGGTGTTGGGACCTACGAGCAGTACTTC. This codes for CASSQARGGVGTYEQYF.